These 5 T cell receptor beta chains share one sample of origin, sequenced in a study of blood T cell repertoires in COVID-19. TCRdb's copy holds only in-frame clones and misses some; the assay was immunoSEQ multiplex PCR. The table has about 400,000 clones, about nine tenths seen once. Source material: PBMCs or T cells enriched from blood (not recorded which). The receptors derive from a woman between 25 and 40 years old who had recovered from COVID-19.

This sequence joins TRBV3-1 (or the pseudogene TRBV3-2) and TRBJ1-6; 8 bases are a match to TRBD1. The CDR3 contains 16 residues. Germline CDR1 LGHDT, CDR2 YNNKEL (reference sequence). V gave up 2 bases and J gave up 9 bases; unmatched junction bases: 9. The CDR3 DNA is TGTGCCAGCAGCCAAAGGAGGACAGGGTGGCTTTCACCCCTCCACTTT. Its protein product is CASSQRRTGWLSPLHF.

The chain links TRBV5-6 to TRBJ2-2; 9 bases align to TRBD1. V shed 0 bases and J 7 bases; nucleotides not matched to a gene: 7. This CDR3 has 16 residues. Germline V lookup: CDR1 SGHDT, CDR2 YYEEEE. DNA of the CDR3: TGTGCCAGCAGCTTGGCACAGGGGGCTTTGATCGGGGAGCTGTTTTTT. Protein product: CASSLAQGALIGELFF.

This clone showed up just once. The chain employs TRBV7-9 and TRBJ1-1; D gene ambiguous. The CDR3 is made up of 13 amino acids. V lost 7 bases and J lost 4, with 13 bases in between. Germline V gene lookup returns CDR1 SEHNR and CDR2 FQNEAQ (reference sequence). The CDR3 here is CASIHPRGTEAFF. The CDR3 region has the DNA TGTGCCAGCATCCACCCCCGAGGCACTGAAGCTTTCTTT.

The chain links TRBV6-4 to TRBJ2-2; 7 bases map to TRBD1. Unmatched junction bases numbered 2, after V lost 7 bases and J lost 3 bases. This CDR3 region has 13 residues. CDR1 and CDR2 (germline): MRHNA, SNTAGT. CDR3 protein: CASKGTDTGELFF. As DNA, the CDR3 is TGTGCCAGCAAGGGGACAGACACCGGGGAGCTGTTTTTT.

This sequence joins TRBV20-1 and TRBJ1-1; D is undetermined. The germline V and J ends were trimmed by 3 bases and 0 bases, with 5 bases remaining between them. CDR3 size: 12 residues. Germline loops: CDR1 DFQATT, CDR2 SNEGSKA (reference sequence). The CDR3 sequence: CSASSMNTEAFF. The CDR3 DNA sequence: TGCAGTGCTAGTAGCATGAACACTGAAGCTTTCTTT.